A single T cell receptor (beta chain) is shown here with its context. The data originate from a study of blood T cell repertoires in COVID-19. Background on the study: Specimens from acute and convalescent COVID-19 originated in the United States, Italy and Spain.

CDR3 length: 15 residues. Germline V gene lookup returns CDR1 LGHNT and CDR2 FRNRAP. V shed 2 bases, J shed 6 bases, and the junction held 7 bases outside the gene matches. The table came from immunoSEQ multiplex PCR; TCRdb's copy has only in-frame clones and leaves some out. The table shows some 90,000 clones, with 81% occurring only once. Sequencing used peripheral blood. J is TRBJ2-7 and V is TRBV12-5; 10 nucleotides line up with TRBD1. The clonotype comes from a man aged 60 to 75 with acute or convalescent COVID-19. CDR3 protein: CASGLLRTGGSEQYF. The CDR3 DNA is TGTGCTAGTGGTTTGTTGAGGACAGGGGGATCCGAGCAGTACTTC.